The 29 T cell receptor beta chains presented below share a single source sample, sequenced in a study of PD-1 blockade in classical Hodgkin lymphoma. Assay used: immunoSEQ multiplex PCR; TCRdb lists only in-frame clones, some missing. The data hold fewer than 25,000 clones, with roughly 90% observed a single time. Time point given: cycle 4 day 1 (C4D1), after more than five weeks of nivolumab. Every single patient, without exception, relapsed after autologous stem cell transplantation, and brentuximab vedotin exposure varied. The source was peripheral blood mononuclear cells (PBMCs), collected before the fourth cycle of nivolumab. Receptor source: a human donor with classical Hodgkin lymphoma.

This clone was counted only a few times. The V gene is TRBV4-1, the J gene TRBJ2-4; 13 nucleotides match TRBD2. V shed 1 base and J 1 base; nucleotides not matched to a gene: 4. CDR1 is MGHRA and CDR2 is YSYEKL in the germline V gene. This CDR3 spans 18 amino acids. As DNA, the CDR3 is TGCGCCAGCAGCCAAGGACTAGCGGGAGGCCGTGCCAAAAACATTCAGTACTTC. Its protein is CASSQGLAGGRAKNIQYF.

The chain has TRBV19 and TRBJ2-7, with a tentative D call TRBD1 (6 bases). CDR3 length: 13 amino acids. Trimming pared 8 bases from V and 5 bases from J, leaving 16 bases between. CDR1 is LNHDA, CDR2 SQIVND, per germline (reference sequence). Here the CDR3 DNA reads TGTGCCAGTTCCTCGACAGGTACCCACGAGCAGTACTTC. Its protein product is CASSSTGTHEQYF. The full variable domain, in which reference TRBV19 and TRBJ2-7 provide the parts outside the CDR3, is DGGITQSPKYLFRKEGQNVTLSCEQNLNHDAMYWYRQDPGQGLRLIYYSQIVNDFQKGDIAEGYSVSREKKESFPLTVTSAQKNPTAFYLCASSSTGTHEQYFGPGTRLTVT.

V gene TRBV9 combines with J gene TRBJ2-3; either TRBD1 or TRBD2 may fit D (5 bases each). In germline, CDR1 is SGDLS, CDR2 YYNGEE. The CDR3 loop spans 13 amino acids. Trimming cost V 4 bases and J 2 bases, with 8 bases left between them. The CDR3 DNA reads TGTGCCAGCAGCTTTGGGACCACAGATACGCAGTATTTT. Amino acid sequence: CASSFGTTDTQYF.

The chain links TRBV7-2 to TRBJ2-7, with 8 positions matching TRBD2. V shed 5 bases and J 2 bases; nucleotides not matched to a gene: 8. The CDR3 loop spans 15 amino acids. Germline CDR1 reads SGHTA; CDR2 reads FQGNSA. The CDR3 sequence is CASSVHSGTTYEQYF. The CDR3 DNA reads TGTGCCAGCAGCGTCCATAGCGGGACAACCTACGAGCAGTACTTC. Variable domain in full (rest from reference TRBV7-2 and TRBJ2-7): GAGVSQSPSNKVTEKGKDVELRCDPISGHTALYWYRQSLGQGLEFLIYFQGNSAPDKSGLPSDRFSAERTGGSVSTLTIQRTQQEDSAVYLCASSVHSGTTYEQYFGPGTRLTVT.

V gene TRBV11-2 combines with J gene TRBJ2-2; a possible D gene is TRBD2 (7 bases). Germline V gene sequence: CDR1 SGHAT, CDR2 FQNNGV. This CDR3 is built from 17 residues. Trimming removed 4 bases at V and 7 bases at J, with 22 bases between. The CDR3 loop reads CASSSRGASGTGGELFF. The CDR3 bases are TGTGCCAGCAGCTCCCGGGGGGCTAGCGGTACAGGCGGGGAGCTGTTTTTT.

The chain recombines TRBV30 with TRBJ1-2, with D possibly being TRBD1 (6 bases). This CDR3 region has 12 residues. Germline V lookup: CDR1 GTSNPN, CDR2 SVGIG (reference sequence). The V end lost 6 bases, the J end lost 7 bases, and 15 bases lay between the germline ends. CDR3 protein: CACDRWEGGYTF. In nucleotides, the CDR3 is TGTGCCTGCGACAGGTGGGAGGGTGGCTACACCTTC. Using reference TRBV30 and TRBJ1-2 for the parts outside the CDR3, the full variable domain is SQTIHQWPATLVQPVGSPLSLECTVEGTSNPNLYWYRQAAGRGLQLLFYSVGIGQISSEVPQNLSASRPQDRQFILSSKKLLLSDSGFYLCACDRWEGGYTFGSGTRLTVV.

The V gene is TRBV5-1, the J gene TRBJ2-3; 8 bases line up with TRBD1. The CDR3 consists of 17 residues. Trimming removed 0 bases from V and 2 bases from J; junction bases left unmatched: 8. From germline, CDR1 is SGHRS and CDR2 YFSETQ. In nucleotides, the CDR3 is TGCGCCAGCAGCTTGGGTTTGGGGACAGGCGTCACAGATACGCAGTATTTT. As protein: CASSLGLGTGVTDTQYF.

This clone was seen just once. The chain has TRBV7-6 and TRBJ2-2; no clear D gene. Looked up from germline, CDR1 is SGHVS and CDR2 is FNYEAQ. V was cut by 3 bases and J by 7 bases, with 6 bases left in between. This CDR3 spans 12 amino acids. Here the CDR3 reads CASSFLHGELFF. The CDR3 coding sequence is TGTGCCAGCAGCTTCCTTCACGGGGAGCTGTTTTTT.

The chain employs TRBV7-8 and TRBJ1-1; TRBD1 matches at 7 bases. Germline loops: CDR1 SGHVS, CDR2 FQNEAQ. This CDR3 contains 12 residues. With 5 bases clipped from V and 5 bases from J, the junction kept 2 bases outside the gene matches. CDR3 residues: CASSRQGTEAFF. In DNA, the CDR3 is TGTGCCAGCAGCAGACAGGGAACTGAAGCTTTCTTT.

This clone was counted once. The chain carries TRBV19 and TRBJ2-3; TRBD1 might be the D (6 bases). Trimming cost V 5 bases and J 7 bases, with 10 bases left between them. This CDR3 region has 12 residues. Germline loops: CDR1 LNHDA, CDR2 SQIVND (reference sequence). The CDR3 loop is CASSADRNTQYF. CDR3 nucleotide sequence: TGTGCCAGTAGTGCCGACAGGAATACGCAGTATTTT.

The chain combines TRBV9 with TRBJ1-4, with a weak D call TRBD1 (5 bases). The length of the CDR3 is 14 residues. Germline CDR1 and CDR2: SGDLS and YYNGEE. V was pared by 4 bases and J by 6 bases, with 13 bases between. In DNA form, the CDR3 reads TGTGCCAGCAGCTCACGGGGGTTGGATGAAAAACTGTTTTTT. Amino acid sequence: CASSSRGLDEKLFF. The full variable domain, in which reference TRBV9 and TRBJ1-4 provide the parts outside the CDR3, is DSGVTQTPKHLITATGQRVTLRCSPRSGDLSVYWYQQSLDQGLQFLIQYYNGEERAKGNILERFSAQQFPDLHSELNLSSLELGDSALYFCASSSRGLDEKLFFGSGTQLSVL.

V is TRBV7-9 and J is TRBJ1-2; weak D call: TRBD1 (6 bases). CDR3 size: 14 residues. V was trimmed by 5 bases and J by 7 bases, leaving 17 bases between them. Germline CDR1 is SEHNR and CDR2 is FQNEAQ (reference sequence). The CDR3 loop reads CASSEGGQTAGYTF. In DNA form, the CDR3 reads TGTGCCAGCAGCGAAGGGGGACAAACGGCTGGCTACACCTTC.

The chain is built from TRBV10-1 and TRBJ2-4; D not resolved. This CDR3 has 15 amino acids. Between the trimmed V and J ends, which lost 4 bases and 1 base, there was a span of 11 bases. Germline values: CDR1 WNHNN, CDR2 SYGVQD (reference sequence). The CDR3 spells CASSGSGQAKNIQYF. DNA for the CDR3: TGCGCCAGCAGTGGCTCGGGTCAGGCCAAAAACATTCAGTACTTC.

The gene calls are TRBV14 and TRBJ2-5, with no clear D. The CDR3 is made up of 13 amino acids. Germline V gene sequence: CDR1 SGHDN, CDR2 FVKESK. V was clipped by 7 bases and J by 5 bases, with 14 bases between them. The CDR3 DNA follows: TGTGCCAGCACCCCTACCCCCGGGGAGACCCAGTACTTC. It translates to CASTPTPGETQYF.

The rearrangement uses TRBV19 and TRBJ2-3; 7 nucleotides match TRBD1. Per the germline V gene, CDR1 is LNHDA and CDR2 is SQIVND (reference sequence). Trimming removed 5 bases from V and 0 bases from J; junction bases left unmatched: 5. CDR3 size: 15 residues. In DNA, the CDR3 is TGTGCCAGTAGTCGACAGGGCACTAGCACAGATACGCAGTATTTT. This codes for CASSRQGTSTDTQYF.

This clone was counted between two and nine times. This chain joins TRBV11-3 and TRBJ2-1; 8 nucleotides match TRBD1. Germline CDR1 reads SGHNT; CDR2 reads YENEEA. V shed 7 bases, J shed 8 bases, and the junction held 10 bases outside the gene matches. The CDR3 covers 14 residues. CDR3 in DNA: TGTGCCAGCAAAGGGGGACAGGTAGGGGATGAGCAGTTCTTC. It is translated as CASKGGQVGDEQFF.

V is TRBV5-1 and J is TRBJ2-2; D tentatively fits TRBD1 or TRBD2 (5 bases each). Germline CDR1 reads SGHRS; CDR2 reads YFSETQ. The CDR3 length is 14 residues. V lost 10 bases and J 2 bases, leaving 15 bases between the germline ends. The CDR3, as DNA: TGCGCCGGCTTTGGGGGTGTAAACACCGGGGAGCTGTTTTTT. Its translation is CAGFGGVNTGELFF.

V is TRBV11-2 and J is TRBJ1-2; TRBD1 matches at 9 bases. The V gene's germline CDR1 is SGHAT and CDR2 FQNNGV. The CDR3 is 13 residues long. V trimming: 4 bases; J trimming: 6 bases; junction bases outside the gene matches: 3. CDR3 amino acids: CASSSGTGHGYTF. The CDR3 DNA follows: TGTGCCAGCAGCTCCGGGACAGGGCATGGCTACACCTTC.

CDR3 amino acids: CASSARTSDYNEQFF. The CDR3 bases are TGTGCCAGCAGCGCCCGGACTAGCGACTACAATGAGCAGTTCTTC. The chain uses TRBV6-4 and TRBJ2-1; 9 bases map to TRBD2. CDR3 length: 15 amino acids. Germline lookup yields CDR1 MRHNA and CDR2 SNTAGT. With 6 bases clipped from V and 3 bases from J, the junction kept 6 bases outside the gene matches.

V is TRBV6-1 and J is TRBJ1-6, with D possibly being TRBD1 (6 bases). The CDR3 has 16 amino acids. V gave up 4 bases and J gave up 9 bases, with 19 bases separating them. Per the germline V gene, CDR1 is MNHNS and CDR2 is SASEGT. The CDR3 DNA reads as TGTGCCAGCAGTGCCACAGGGAACCCTAGGGGTTCACCCCTCCACTTT. It encodes CASSATGNPRGSPLHF.

The chain links TRBV6-5 to TRBJ2-1; no clear D. The CDR3 length is 11 residues. The V gene lost 6 bases and the J gene lost 6 bases, with 6 bases spanning the gap. Germline V lookup: CDR1 MNHEY, CDR2 SVGAGI. This CDR3 is CASSRSNEQFF. In nucleotides, the CDR3 is TGTGCCAGCAGCCGATCCAATGAGCAGTTCTTC.

This clone was detected only a few times. J is TRBJ1-6 and V is TRBV7-3; TRBD1 might be the D (5 bases). Per germline, CDR1 SGHTA and CDR2 FQGTGA. This CDR3 is built from 13 residues. Between the trimmed V and J ends, which lost 2 bases and 8 bases, there was a span of 7 bases. The CDR3 DNA is TGTGCCAGCAGCTTAGGCAGGGATTCACCCCTCCACTTT. Amino acids: CASSLGRDSPLHF.

The CDR3 DNA follows: TGCGCCAGCAGCCAAGGGCCTTCGGTGAGGGGCATATACGAGCAGTACTTC. This codes for CASSQGPSVRGIYEQYF. This rearrangement joins TRBV4-1 to TRBJ2-7; D is perhaps TRBD1 or TRBD2 (5 bases each). Germline V gene sequence: CDR1 MGHRA, CDR2 YSYEKL. Trimming removed 1 base from V and 4 bases from J, with 20 bases in between. The CDR3 spans 17 residues.

The genes are TRBV6-1 and TRBJ1-1; D not resolved. The CDR3 runs to 12 residues. V lost 1 base, J lost 8 bases, and 8 bases lay in between. The germline V gene encodes CDR1 MNHNS and CDR2 SASEGT. CDR3: CASSEELLEAFF. The CDR3 bases are TGTGCCAGCAGTGAAGAACTGTTGGAAGCTTTCTTT.

The chain uses TRBV5-4 and TRBJ1-2; 7 nucleotides align to TRBD1. CDR3 length: 14 residues. Germline lookup yields CDR1 SGHNT and CDR2 YYREEE (reference sequence). V lost 0 bases, J lost 4 bases, and 3 bases stayed unmatched. The CDR3: CASSLDDRAYGYTF. The CDR3 bases are TGTGCCAGCAGCTTGGACGACAGGGCCTATGGCTACACCTTC.

The chain uses TRBV9 and TRBJ2-1; TRBD2 agrees at 7 bases. Trimming took 4 bases from V and 9 from J; bases not matched to a gene: 25. Germline V gene lookup returns CDR1 SGDLS and CDR2 YYNGEE. The CDR3 consists of 19 residues. CDR3 sequence reads: CASSPHGSGDGRGYGEQFF. CDR3 sequence (DNA): TGTGCCAGCAGCCCCCACGGTTCTGGGGATGGGAGGGGATATGGTGAGCAGTTCTTC. Complete variable domain (other parts from reference TRBV9 and TRBJ2-1): DSGVTQTPKHLITATGQRVTLRCSPRSGDLSVYWYQQSLDQGLQFLIQYYNGEERAKGNILERFSAQQFPDLHSELNLSSLELGDSALYFCASSPHGSGDGRGYGEQFFGPGTRLTVL.

The chain has TRBV19 and TRBJ1-5, with D possibly being TRBD1 (5 bases). This CDR3 is 15 amino acids long. V lost 3 bases to trimming and J lost 2 bases, with 11 bases between them. Per germline, CDR1 LNHDA and CDR2 SQIVND (reference sequence). DNA of the CDR3: TGTGCCAGTAGTATGCAGGGTAGGGGCAATCAGCCCCAGCATTTT. It codes for CASSMQGRGNQPQHF.

The chain joins TRBV6-4 to TRBJ2-3; 7 positions match TRBD1. CDR1 is MRHNA, CDR2 SNTAGT, per germline. This CDR3 spans 14 amino acids. Trimming took 5 bases from V and 2 from J; bases not matched to a gene: 4. The CDR3 DNA reads as TGTGCCAGCAGTCGGGACAGTTCCACAGATACGCAGTATTTT. This encodes CASSRDSSTDTQYF.

This clone was observed a few times. The chain carries TRBV7-3 and TRBJ2-1; perhaps TRBD2 as D (5 bases). The V gene lost 5 bases and the J gene lost 0 bases, with 14 bases spanning the gap. The CDR3 spans 16 residues. Germline CDR1 and CDR2: SGHTA and FQGTGA. Here the CDR3 DNA reads TGTGCCAGCAGCCTGATCGGGATGAGCTCCTACAATGAGCAGTTCTTC. Protein: CASSLIGMSSYNEQFF. The entire variable domain, with the rest obtained from reference TRBV7-3 and TRBJ2-1, is as follows: GAGVSQTPSNKVTEKGKYVELRCDPISGHTALYWYRQSLGQGPEFLIYFQGTGAADDSGLPNDRFFAVRPEGSVSTLKIQRTERGDSAVYLCASSLIGMSSYNEQFFGPGTRLTVL.